Listed below are T cell receptor beta chains from one sample, sequenced in a study of graft-versus-host responses after intestinal transplantation. The repertoire was sequenced with immunoSEQ multiplex PCR; TCRdb's copy has only in-frame clones and lacks some. The table shows about 8,900 clones, with around a quarter occurring only once. The input for sequencing was alloreactive CD8+ T cells from a mixed lymphocyte reaction culture, taken before transplantation. These receptors came from a human patient who was an organ donor for intestinal transplantation. Each CDR3 is given with its conserved first and last residue. A D gene is named only where the DNA matches it firmly. Where a row states a size, it is once, few, many or the class of an expanded clone; other rows omit it.

j_call v_call d_call clone_size cdr3_nt cdr3_aa
TRBJ2-7 TRBV29-1 TRBD1 large TGCAGCGTTTCAGGGGGTGCGCACTACGAGCAGTACTTC CSVSGGAHYEQYF
TRBJ1-1 TRBV6-7 TRBD1 NA TGTGCCAGCACCCCAGCGGGACAGTTCACTGAAGCTTTCTTT CASTPAGQFTEAFF
TRBJ1-3 TRBV2 NA few TGTGCCAGCAGTGAATCGGGGTACAGGTCTGGAAACACCATATATTTT CASSESGYRSGNTIYF
TRBJ2-7 TRBV10-2 NA few TGCGCCAGCAGTGAGAACTTGGGGGATTACCCATACGAGCAGTACTTC CASSENLGDYPYEQYF
TRBJ1-6 TRBV7-9 NA NA TGTGCCAGCAGCTTAGGCGGGAATTCACCCCTCCACTTT CASSLGGNSPLHF
TRBJ2-3 TRBV4-1 NA NA TGCGCCAGCAGCCAAGCGTACGCAGATACGCAGTATTTT CASSQAYADTQYF
TRBJ1-1 TRBV5-1 TRBD1 NA TGCGCCAGCAGCTTGGGGACCGGGACAGGTGAAGCTTTCTTT CASSLGTGTGEAFF
TRBJ1-1 TRBV5-6 NA medium-sized TGTGCCAGCAGCTTGGTGGCGGGGGAGGGATGGACTGAAGCTTTCTTT CASSLVAGEGWTEAFF
TRBJ1-1 TRBV2 NA large TGTGCCAGCGCGACATACACTGAAGCTTTCTTT CASATYTEAFF
TRBJ1-5 TRBV15 NA NA TGTGCCACCAGCAGAGCAAATCAGCCCCAGCATTTT CATSRANQPQHF
TRBJ2-7 TRBV5-6 TRBD2 NA TGTGCCAGCAGCTTCGACCTAGCGGGAGTCAACGAGCAGTACTTC CASSFDLAGVNEQYF
TRBJ2-7 TRBV7-2 TRBD2 few TGTGCCAGCAGCTTAGGAGCGGGAGCTTTCGAGCAGTACTTC CASSLGAGAFEQYF
TRBJ2-2 TRBV15 TRBD2 once TGTGCCACCAGCAGAGATGCGCTCGGACTAGCGGGAGGGCCTGACGGGGAGCTGTTTTTT CATSRDALGLAGGPDGELFF
TRBJ1-2 TRBV30 NA NA TGTGCCGGGAGTTCGGGGCAGGGATGGCTAGTGGACTATGGCTACACCTTC CAGSSGQGWLVDYGYTF
TRBJ2-7 TRBV5-1 NA few TGCGCCAGCAGCTTGGTGCCTACCCCCTACGAGCAGTACTTC CASSLVPTPYEQYF
TRBJ1-2 TRBV4-3 NA few TGCGCCAGCAGCCATCGGGGCCCCTATGGCTACACCTTC CASSHRGPYGYTF
TRBJ2-7 TRBV11-2 NA medium-sized TGTGCCAGCAGCTTAGAGGGGGCCTACGAGCAGTACTTC CASSLEGAYEQYF
TRBJ2-7 TRBV4-3 TRBD2 NA TGCGCCAGCAGCCTCGGGGGGGGCGCGAGGGACGAGCAGTACTTC CASSLGGGARDEQYF
TRBJ1-2 TRBV6-6 TRBD1 many TGTGCCAGCAGTTACTCGACAGGGGGCGGCTACACCTTC CASSYSTGGGYTF
TRBJ2-1 TRBV19 TRBD2 NA TGTGCCAGTAGCTCGGGACTAGCGGGGAGATACAATGAGCAGTTCTTC CASSSGLAGRYNEQFF
TRBJ2-7 TRBV7-2 TRBD1 NA TGTGCCAGCAGCTTAGAAGGGGGCGCCTCCTACGAGCAGTACTTC CASSLEGGASYEQYF
TRBJ2-7 TRBV5-8 TRBD2 many TGTGCCAGCAGCTTCGACCTAGCGGGAGTCAACGAGCAGTACTTC CASSFDLAGVNEQYF
TRBJ2-3 TRBV7-6 NA few TGTGCCAGCAGCTTAGTCGTTGGGGGGAGTACAGATACGCAGTATTTT CASSLVVGGSTDTQYF
TRBJ2-7 TRBV19 NA NA TGTGCCAGTAGCCCTGGGACCGTCTACGAGCAGTACTTC CASSPGTVYEQYF
TRBJ2-5 TRBV27 TRBD2 few TGTGCCAGCAGTTTATCGTGGGGGAGATATAAAAGCGGGGACCAAGAGACCCAGTACTTC CASSLSWGRYKSGDQETQYF
TRBJ2-7 TRBV4-1 NA medium-sized TGCGCCAGCAGCCAGGTGGGGGGCTACGAGCAGTACTTC CASSQVGGYEQYF
TRBJ2-7 TRBV7-2 TRBD2 NA TGTGCCAGCAGCTGGGTGCCGGGACTAGCGGGAGTGCCCGAGCAGTACTTC CASSWVPGLAGVPEQYF
TRBJ2-3 TRBV5-6 NA NA TGTGCCAGCAGCTCCTGGATGGCGGACGATCAGTATTTT CASSSWMADDQYF
TRBJ1-2 TRBV7-9 TRBD1 NA TGTGCCAGCAGCTTACAGGGGGCCTATGGCTACACCTTC CASSLQGAYGYTF
TRBJ1-1 TRBV4-1 NA few TGCGCCAGCAGCCAAGGGGCAGGGGCGGGCACTGAAGCTTTCTTT CASSQGAGAGTEAFF
TRBJ2-1 TRBV19 TRBD2 NA TGTGCCACCCGGGAGGGGTACAATGAGCAGTTCTTC CATREGYNEQFF
TRBJ2-1 TRBV25-1 TRBD1 NA TGTGCCAGCAGCGGGACAGGGGGCGAAGAGTTCTTC CASSGTGGEEFF
TRBJ1-2 TRBV13 NA NA TGTGCCAGCAGCTTAGGCCTCCGGGGTAATCCCTATGGCTACACCTTC CASSLGLRGNPYGYTF
TRBJ1-1 TRBV11-3 TRBD1 few TGTGCCAGCAGCTTAGGACAGGGGAACACTGAAGCTTTCTTT CASSLGQGNTEAFF
TRBJ2-7 TRBV4-1 TRBD1 few TGCGCCAGCAGCCACCCGGGACAGGTTTCCTACGAGCAGTACTTC CASSHPGQVSYEQYF
TRBJ2-7 TRBV7-9 NA few TGTGCCAGCAGCACGGAGGATCTCCGCTACGAGCAGTACTTC CASSTEDLRYEQYF
TRBJ2-7 TRBV27 TRBD1 medium-sized TGTGCCAGCAAGGACCTTCCACGGGACAGGGAATACTTC CASKDLPRDREYF
TRBJ1-1 TRBV7-9 NA NA TGTGCCAGCAGCTTAGGGCCCTTCCTCGAAGCTTTCTTT CASSLGPFLEAFF
TRBJ1-3 TRBV7-9 NA NA TGTGCCAGCAGCCCAGAGGTTGACTCTGGAAACACCATATATTTT CASSPEVDSGNTIYF
TRBJ2-2 TRBV7-6 NA NA TGTGCCAGCAGCTTACAGGGGGGGACTCGAAGGAACACCGGGGAGCTGTTTTTT CASSLQGGTRRNTGELFF
TRBJ2-1 TRBV19 NA few TGTGCCAGTAGCCAGGGGTTCTACAATGAGCAGTTCTTC CASSQGFYNEQFF
TRBJ2-2 TRBV13 NA medium-sized TGTGCCAGCAGCTTAGCGGGGGAGAACACCGGGGAGCTGTTTTTT CASSLAGENTGELFF
TRBJ2-7 TRBV11-2 NA NA TGTGCCAGCAGCTTAGGGGGAGGAAACCACTACGAGCAGTACTTC CASSLGGGNHYEQYF
TRBJ2-7 TRBV7-9 TRBD2 NA TGTGCCAGCAGCTTAGTTGTGGGACTAAGCTCCTACGAGCAGTACTTC CASSLVVGLSSYEQYF
TRBJ2-3 TRBV4-1 TRBD2 few TGCGCCAGCAGCCAAACGGGACCGGGACTAGCGGTTACAGATACGCAGTATTTT CASSQTGPGLAVTDTQYF
TRBJ2-1 TRBV4-2 NA few TGTGCCAGCATCAAGACCATGGGGAACGGGGAGCAGTTCTTC CASIKTMGNGEQFF
TRBJ2-1 TRBV29-1 NA NA TGCAGCGTTGAAGTCAGATACAATGAGCAGTTCTTC CSVEVRYNEQFF
TRBJ2-7 TRBV4-1 NA few TGCGCCAGCAGCCAAATCACAGGGTACGAGCAGTACTTC CASSQITGYEQYF